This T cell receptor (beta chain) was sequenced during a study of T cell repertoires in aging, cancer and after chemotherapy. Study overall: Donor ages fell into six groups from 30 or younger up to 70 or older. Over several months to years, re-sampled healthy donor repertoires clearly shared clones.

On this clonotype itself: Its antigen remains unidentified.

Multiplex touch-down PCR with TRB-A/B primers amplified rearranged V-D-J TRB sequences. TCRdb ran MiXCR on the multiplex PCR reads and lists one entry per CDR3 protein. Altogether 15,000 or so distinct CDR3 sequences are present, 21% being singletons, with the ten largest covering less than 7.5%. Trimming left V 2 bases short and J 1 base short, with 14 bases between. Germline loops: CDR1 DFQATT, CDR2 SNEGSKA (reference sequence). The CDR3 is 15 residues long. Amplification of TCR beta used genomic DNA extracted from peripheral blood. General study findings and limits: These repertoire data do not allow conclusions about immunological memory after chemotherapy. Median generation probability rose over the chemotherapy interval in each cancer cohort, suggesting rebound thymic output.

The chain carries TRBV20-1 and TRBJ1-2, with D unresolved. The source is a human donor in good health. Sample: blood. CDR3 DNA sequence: TGCAGTGCTAGATGGGAGGGTAGACTTAACTATGGCTACACCTTC. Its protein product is CSARWEGRLNYGYTF.